What follows is one T cell receptor (beta chain) and its context. This clone's antigen is unknown. It has no much larger one-base neighbor in the sample; base qualities were not kept. The healthy control group was made up of some 38 blood donors, and the Finnish Red Cross blood service supplied their buffy coats. All TCR-sequenced material derived from peripheral blood: patient blood samples and healthy donor buffy coats. Ficoll-Hypaque gradient centrifugation was used to isolate peripheral blood mononuclear cells. For the healthy controls, CD4+ cells were obtained from buffy coats by magnetic purification. Genomic DNA was extracted with the Gentra Puregene Cell and Tissue kit and quantified on a Qubit 2.0 fluorometer. Taken from cysteine to phenylalanine, the CDR3 has 16 residues. Just the 48-base CDR3 DNA is kept, in frame starting at base 1. Sequences SGHAT (CDR1) and FQNNGV (CDR2) are obtained from the germline V gene. Clipping removes 1 base from V and 4 bases from J, with 8 as the unmatched junction base count.

These data originate in a study of STAT5B mutations in CD4+ large granular lymphocyte leukemia (dated by TCRdb to 2022 to 2024). About the study as a whole: Among the healthy controls, the CDR3 'QG' motif was associated with a particular HLA allele. TCRbeta repertoires of CD4+ T-cell large granular lymphocyte leukemia patients were compared with those of healthy blood donors. Flow cytometry on FACSCanto II or FACSVerse confirmed that purified fractions exceeded 95% purity among lymphocytes.

TCRbeta rearrangements were sequenced from genomic DNA using the immunoSEQ assay at survey resolution. The original methods were these. In the TCR sequencing data, the lowest productive clonotype frequency that could be detected was 2.59 x 10-5. Only productive TCRbeta rearrangements, meaning sequences that were complete and in-frame, were kept for the analyses. Clonality for each sample was calculated as Simpson clonality in the immunoSEQ Analyzer version 3.0. Based on frequency, clones were grouped as very rare, small, medium, large (1-20%) or hyperexpanded (>20%). Generation probabilities were estimated with OLGA 1.2.3, V-gene circos plots were generated with VDJtools, specificities were searched for in VDJdb, and CDR3 motifs were identified with GLIPH. TCRdb holds this immuneACCESS table with in-frame rearrangements only. Some clones are missing; in checked studies, unresolved V genes explain under half, and the rest has no known cause. The DNA was the basis for D and trimming; V, J and clone size are from that table. For this sample the table gives about 48,000 clones, of which roughly two thirds were detected only once. The ten largest account for over 1.5% of the sample.

General conclusions and limits of the study: Each patient's main leukemic clonotypes were private, but approximately 25% of these clonotypes showed up at low frequency in the non-leukemic repertoires of other patients. The data were not HLA-matched, and the relatively small sample size could explain the higher clonality seen in CD4+ compared with CD8+ T-LGLL. Compared with healthy CD4+ repertoires, CD4-sorted patient repertoires appeared more clonal, and this difference remained even after the putative leukemic clones were removed. TRBV06-family usage was enriched among the top patient clones (8/27) compared with healthy controls (2/35).

Material: CD4+ T cells from blood buffy coats. The receptor was derived from a human donor in good health. The chain is encoded by TRBV11-2 joined to TRBJ2-5; 8 bases in the junction line up with TRBD1. The CDR3 has the sequence CASSLGQTGDGETQYF. The nucleotide sequence reads as follows: TGTGCCAGCAGCTTAGGGCAGACAGGGGACGGAGAGACCCAGTACTTC.